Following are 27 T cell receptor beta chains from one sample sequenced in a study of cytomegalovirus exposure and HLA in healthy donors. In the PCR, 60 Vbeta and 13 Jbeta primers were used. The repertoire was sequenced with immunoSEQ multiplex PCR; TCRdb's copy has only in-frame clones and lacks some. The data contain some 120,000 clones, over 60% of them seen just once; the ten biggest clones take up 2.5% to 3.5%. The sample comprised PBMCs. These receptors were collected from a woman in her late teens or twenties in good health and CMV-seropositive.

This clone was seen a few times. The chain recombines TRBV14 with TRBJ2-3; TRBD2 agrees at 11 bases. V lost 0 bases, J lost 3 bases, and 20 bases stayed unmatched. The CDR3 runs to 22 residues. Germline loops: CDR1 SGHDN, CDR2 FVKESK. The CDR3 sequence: CASSQELPPGLAGLLGTDTQYF. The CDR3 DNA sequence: TGTGCCAGCAGCCAAGAGCTCCCCCCCGGACTAGCGGGTCTCCTCGGGACAGATACGCAGTATTTT.

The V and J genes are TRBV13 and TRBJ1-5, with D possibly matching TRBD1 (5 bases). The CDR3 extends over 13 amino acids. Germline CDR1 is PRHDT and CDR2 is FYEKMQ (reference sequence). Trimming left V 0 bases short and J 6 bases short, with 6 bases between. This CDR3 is CASSLGRGQPQHF. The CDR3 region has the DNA TGTGCCAGCAGCTTAGGTAGGGGTCAGCCCCAGCATTTT.

The DNA of the CDR3 is TGTGCCAGCAGCGTAGCAGTAGGGGACTATGGCTACACCTTC. Amino acids: CASSVAVGDYGYTF. The chain couples TRBV9 to TRBJ1-2; D is perhaps TRBD1 (5 bases). Germline assignment: CDR1 SGDLS and CDR2 YYNGEE. With 0 bases removed from V and 3 bases from J, the gap between germline ends came to 9 bases. This CDR3 contains 14 residues.

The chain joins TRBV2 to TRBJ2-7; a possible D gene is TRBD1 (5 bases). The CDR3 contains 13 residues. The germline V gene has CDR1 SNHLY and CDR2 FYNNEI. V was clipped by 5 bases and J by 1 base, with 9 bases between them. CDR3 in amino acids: CASSQDISYEQYF. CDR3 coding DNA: TGTGCCAGCAGTCAGGACATATCCTACGAGCAGTACTTC.

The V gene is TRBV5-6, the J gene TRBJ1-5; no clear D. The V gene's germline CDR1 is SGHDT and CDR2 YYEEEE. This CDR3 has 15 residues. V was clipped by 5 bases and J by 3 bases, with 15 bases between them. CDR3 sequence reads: CASRPYSAPNQPQHF. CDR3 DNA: TGTGCCAGCAGACCTTACAGTGCTCCCAATCAGCCCCAGCATTTT.

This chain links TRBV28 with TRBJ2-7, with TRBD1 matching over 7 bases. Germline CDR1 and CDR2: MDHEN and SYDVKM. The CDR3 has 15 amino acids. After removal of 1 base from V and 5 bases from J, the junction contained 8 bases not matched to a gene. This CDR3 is CASSLLLRGNDEQYF. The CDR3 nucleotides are TGTGCCAGCAGTTTATTACTCAGGGGGAATGACGAGCAGTACTTC.

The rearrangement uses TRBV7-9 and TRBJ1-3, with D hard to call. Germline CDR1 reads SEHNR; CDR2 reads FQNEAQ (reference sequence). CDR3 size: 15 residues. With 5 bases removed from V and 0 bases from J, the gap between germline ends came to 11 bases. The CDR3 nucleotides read TGTGCCAGCAGCACAAACGGGGTCTCTGGAAACACCATATATTTT. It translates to CASSTNGVSGNTIYF.

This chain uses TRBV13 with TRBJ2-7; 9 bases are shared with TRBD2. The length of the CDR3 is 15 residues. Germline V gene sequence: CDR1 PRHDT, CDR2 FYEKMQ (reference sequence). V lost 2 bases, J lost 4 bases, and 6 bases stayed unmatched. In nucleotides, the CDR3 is TGTGCCAGCAGCTTAAGGGCGGGGGGGATATACGAGCAGTACTTC. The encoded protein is CASSLRAGGIYEQYF.

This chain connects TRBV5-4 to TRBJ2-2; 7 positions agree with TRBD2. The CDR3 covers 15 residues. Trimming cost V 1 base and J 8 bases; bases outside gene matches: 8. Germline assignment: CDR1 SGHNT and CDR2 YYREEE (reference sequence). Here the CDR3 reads CASSLFAGAVGELFF. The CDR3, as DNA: TGTGCCAGCAGCTTGTTCGCGGGAGCGGTTGGGGAGCTGTTTTTT.

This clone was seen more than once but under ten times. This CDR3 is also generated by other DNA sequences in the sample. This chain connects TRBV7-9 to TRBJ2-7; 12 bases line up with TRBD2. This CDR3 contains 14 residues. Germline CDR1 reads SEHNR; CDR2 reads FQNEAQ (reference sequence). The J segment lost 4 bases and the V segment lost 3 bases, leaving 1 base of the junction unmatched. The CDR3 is CASSFLAGGYEQYF. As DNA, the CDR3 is TGTGCCAGCAGCTTCCTAGCGGGAGGGTACGAGCAGTACTTC.

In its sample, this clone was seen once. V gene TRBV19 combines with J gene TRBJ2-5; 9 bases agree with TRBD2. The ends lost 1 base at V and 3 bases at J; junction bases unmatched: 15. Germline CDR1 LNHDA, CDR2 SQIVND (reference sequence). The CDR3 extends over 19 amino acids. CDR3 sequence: CASSIGLAETKIYKETQYF. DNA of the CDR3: TGTGCCAGTAGTATAGGACTAGCGGAGACCAAGATTTATAAAGAGACCCAGTACTTC.

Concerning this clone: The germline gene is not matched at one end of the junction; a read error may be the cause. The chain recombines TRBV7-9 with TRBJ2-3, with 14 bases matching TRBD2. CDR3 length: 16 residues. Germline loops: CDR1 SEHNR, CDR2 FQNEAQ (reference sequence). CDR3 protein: CSSSQGLAGALIAQYF. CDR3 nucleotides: TGTTCCAGCAGCCAGGGACTAGCGGGAGCGTTGATAGCGCAGTATTTT.

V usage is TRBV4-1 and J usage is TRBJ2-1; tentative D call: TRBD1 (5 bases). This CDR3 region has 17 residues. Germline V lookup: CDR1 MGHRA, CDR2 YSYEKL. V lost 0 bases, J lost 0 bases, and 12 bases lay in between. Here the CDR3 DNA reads TGCGCCAGCAGCCAAGATCACAGGATGAGCTCCTACAATGAGCAGTTCTTC. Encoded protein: CASSQDHRMSSYNEQFF.

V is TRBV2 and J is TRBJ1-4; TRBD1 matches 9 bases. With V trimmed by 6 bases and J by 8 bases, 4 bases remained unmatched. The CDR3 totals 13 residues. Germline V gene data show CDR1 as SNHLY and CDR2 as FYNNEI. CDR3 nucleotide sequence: TGTGCCAGCAGGAGTGACAGGGGGGAAAAACTGTTTTTT. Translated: CASRSDRGEKLFF.

The CDR3 DNA sequence: TGTGCCTGGAGTGCGTGGGTCACCGGGACTGAAGCTTTCTTT. Translated, it gives CAWSAWVTGTEAFF. V gene TRBV30 combines with J gene TRBJ1-1; no clear D gene. Trimming shortened V by 1 base and J by 5 bases, and 14 bases separated the two germline ends. Germline CDR1 and CDR2: GTSNPN and SVGIG (reference sequence). The length of the CDR3 is 14 residues.

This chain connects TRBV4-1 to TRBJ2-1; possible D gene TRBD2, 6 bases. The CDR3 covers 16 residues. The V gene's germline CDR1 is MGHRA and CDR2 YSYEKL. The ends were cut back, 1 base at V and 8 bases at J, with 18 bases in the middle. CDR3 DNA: TGCGCCAGCAGCCAAGTTAACGGCGGGGATGGGGATGAGCAGTTCTTC. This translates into CASSQVNGGDGDEQFF.

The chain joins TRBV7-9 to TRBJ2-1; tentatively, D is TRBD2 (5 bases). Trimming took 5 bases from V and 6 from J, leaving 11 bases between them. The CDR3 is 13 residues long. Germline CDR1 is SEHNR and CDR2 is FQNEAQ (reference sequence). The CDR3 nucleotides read TGTGCCAGCAGCCCCTGGCGGGTCAATGAGCAGTTCTTC. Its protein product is CASSPWRVNEQFF.

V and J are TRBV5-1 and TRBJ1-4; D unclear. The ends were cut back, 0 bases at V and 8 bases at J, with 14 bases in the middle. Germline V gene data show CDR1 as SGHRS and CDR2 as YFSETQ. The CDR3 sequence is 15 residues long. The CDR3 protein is CASSLEGRVEEKLFF. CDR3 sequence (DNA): TGCGCCAGCAGCTTGGAAGGGAGAGTCGAGGAAAAACTGTTTTTT.

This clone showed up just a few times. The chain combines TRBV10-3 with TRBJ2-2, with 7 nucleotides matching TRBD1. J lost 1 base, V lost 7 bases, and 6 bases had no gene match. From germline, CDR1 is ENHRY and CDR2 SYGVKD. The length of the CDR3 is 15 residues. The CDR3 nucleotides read TGTGCCATCACCGCGACAGGGATGAACACCGGGGAGCTGTTTTTT. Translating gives CAITATGMNTGELFF.

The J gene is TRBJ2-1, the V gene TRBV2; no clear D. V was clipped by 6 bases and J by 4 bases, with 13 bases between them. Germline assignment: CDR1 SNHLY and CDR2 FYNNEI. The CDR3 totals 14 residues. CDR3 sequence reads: CASRPSALYNEQFF. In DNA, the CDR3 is TGTGCCAGCAGGCCCAGCGCTTTATACAATGAGCAGTTCTTC.

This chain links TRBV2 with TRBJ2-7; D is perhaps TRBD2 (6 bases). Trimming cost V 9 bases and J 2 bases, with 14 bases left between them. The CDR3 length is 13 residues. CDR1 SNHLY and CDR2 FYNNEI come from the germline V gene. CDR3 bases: TGTGCCAGTTATGCCGGGAGCCCCTACGAGCAGTACTTC. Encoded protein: CASYAGSPYEQYF.

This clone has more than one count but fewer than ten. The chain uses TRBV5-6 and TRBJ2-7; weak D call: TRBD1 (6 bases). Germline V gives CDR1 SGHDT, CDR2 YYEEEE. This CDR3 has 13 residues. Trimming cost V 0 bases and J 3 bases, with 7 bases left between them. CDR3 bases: TGTGCCAGCAGCTTGGGGGGGCTCTACGAGCAGTACTTC. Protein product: CASSLGGLYEQYF.

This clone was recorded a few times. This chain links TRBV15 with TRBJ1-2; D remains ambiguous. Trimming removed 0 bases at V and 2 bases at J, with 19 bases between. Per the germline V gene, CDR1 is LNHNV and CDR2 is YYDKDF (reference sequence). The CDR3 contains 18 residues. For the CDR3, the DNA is TGTGCCACCAGCAGAGATATAGGAACAGCACTTAGGAACTATGGCTACACCTTC. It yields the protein CATSRDIGTALRNYGYTF. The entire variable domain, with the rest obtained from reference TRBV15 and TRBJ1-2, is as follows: DAMVIQNPRYQVTQFGKPVTLSCSQTLNHNVMYWYQQKSSQAPKLLFHYYDKDFNNEADTPDNFQSRRPNTSFCFLDIRSPGLGDTAMYLCATSRDIGTALRNYGYTFGSGTRLTVV.

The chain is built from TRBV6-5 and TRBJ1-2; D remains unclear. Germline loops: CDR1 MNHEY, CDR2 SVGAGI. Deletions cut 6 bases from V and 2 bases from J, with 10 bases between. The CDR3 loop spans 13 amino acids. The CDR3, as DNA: TGTGCCAGCAGCCCCGGGAGGAACTATGGCTACACCTTC. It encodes CASSPGRNYGYTF.

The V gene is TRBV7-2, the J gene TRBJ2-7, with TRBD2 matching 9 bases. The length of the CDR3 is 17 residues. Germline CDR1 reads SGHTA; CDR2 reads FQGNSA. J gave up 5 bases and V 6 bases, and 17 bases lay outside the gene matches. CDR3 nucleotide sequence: TGTGCCAGCAGTTCTTATAGCGGGAGCTGGCAAGAGGACGAGCAGTACTTC. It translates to CASSSYSGSWQEDEQYF.

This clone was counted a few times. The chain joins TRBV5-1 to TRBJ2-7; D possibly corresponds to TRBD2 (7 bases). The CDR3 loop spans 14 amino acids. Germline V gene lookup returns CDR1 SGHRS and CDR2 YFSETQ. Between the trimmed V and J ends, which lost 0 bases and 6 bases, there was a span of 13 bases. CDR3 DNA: TGCGCCAGCAGCTTGGAGGGGGGGCTGAGCGAGCAGTACTTC. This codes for CASSLEGGLSEQYF.

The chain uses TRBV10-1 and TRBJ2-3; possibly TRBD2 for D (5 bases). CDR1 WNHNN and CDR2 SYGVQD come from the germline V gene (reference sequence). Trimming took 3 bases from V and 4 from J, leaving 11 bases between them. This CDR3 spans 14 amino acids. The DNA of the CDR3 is TGCGCCAGCAGTGAATCGAGGGCCGCAGATACGCAGTATTTT. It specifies CASSESRAADTQYF.